This entry is about one T cell receptor (beta chain). TCRdb re-derived calls from the RT-PCR reads in MiXCR, one entry per CDR3 protein. The table records approximately 720,000 distinct CDR3 sequences, 13% to 15% of them present only once. Sequences were obtained from memory CD4+ T cells from blood. This TCR was sampled from a female donor in good health, serving as a healthy control.

The CDR3 DNA sequence: TGTGCCAGCAGCCACATCGCCGATCGGGACAGGGGGCAGGGGGAGCAGTACTTC. Amino acid sequence: CASSHIADRDRGQGEQYF. The chain recombines TRBV7-9 with TRBJ2-7; TRBD1 matches 12 bases. The CDR3 has 18 amino acids. CDR1 SEHNR and CDR2 FQNEAQ come from the germline V gene (reference sequence). Germline trimming cut 5 bases from V and 7 bases from J; bases unmatched to any gene: 18.